The rows below give T cell receptor beta chains drawn from one sample of a study of OX40 agonist ivuxolimab in advanced cancers. Data came from immunoSEQ multiplex PCR; TCRdb stores just in-frame clones and leaves some out. This table holds more than 50,000 clones, around 84% found once. The material was CD4+ or CD8+ T cells sorted from blood, obtained in a trial of the OX40 agonist ivuxolimab. These receptors were obtained from an adult with an advanced solid tumor such as melanoma, head and neck, liver or kidney cancer. Both conserved end residues are part of each CDR3. D genes are given only for firm matches. Size values are once, few and many counts, or a class for expanded clones, and some rows have none.

cdr3_nt cdr3_aa clone_size v_call cdr3_length d_call j_call
TGCGCCAGCAGCCAAGGTAGATTCACAGATACGCAGTATTTT CASSQGRFTDTQYF . TRBV4-1 14 . TRBJ2-3
TGCGCCAGCAGCCCCGGGACAGGCTCCTACGAGCAGTACTTC CASSPGTGSYEQYF . TRBV5-1 14 TRBD1 TRBJ2-7
TGTGCCAGCAGTCCGGGGGGGGTAGGTTACAATGAGCAGTTCTTC CASSPGGVGYNEQFF . TRBV28 15 TRBD2 TRBJ2-1
TGTGCCAGCAGACTAGCGGGAGTGGACGAGCAGTACTTC CASRLAGVDEQYF . TRBV6-1 13 TRBD2 TRBJ2-7
TGTGCCAGCAGCAGCCCAACTAATGAAAAACTGTTTTTT CASSSPTNEKLFF . TRBV28 13 . TRBJ1-4
TGTGCCAGCAGCTTATCGTCGGAAAATGAGCAGTTCTTC CASSLSSENEQFF . TRBV11-3 13 . TRBJ2-1
TGTGCCAGCCAACAAGACAGGGGACCTAATCAGCCCCAGCATTTT CASQQDRGPNQPQHF . TRBV19 15 TRBD1 TRBJ1-5
TGTGCCAGCAGTTTAGGGCCAGTCTACAATGAGCAGTTCTTC CASSLGPVYNEQFF . TRBV28 14 . TRBJ2-1
TGTGCCAGTAGTATGAGCTTTGGGACTCAACCACGGGGGGAGCAGTACTTC CASSMSFGTQPRGEQYF . TRBV19 17 . TRBJ2-7
TGTGCCAGCAGGGGGACCAAGGAGAGAGAGCAGTACTTC CASRGTKEREQYF . TRBV6-5 13 . TRBJ2-7
TGTGCCAGCAGCTTAAATGCGGAGCACGAGCAGTACTTC CASSLNAEHEQYF . TRBV7-9 13 . TRBJ2-7
TGTGCCAGCAGCCTAGCGGGAGCTAGCACAGATACGCAGTATTTT CASSLAGASTDTQYF . TRBV7-3 15 TRBD2 TRBJ2-3
TGTGCCAGCAGCAGGCCAGGATTTGTAACAGATACGCAGTATTTT CASSRPGFVTDTQYF once TRBV28 15 . TRBJ2-3
TGTGCCAGCAGCACCGGGACAGGGAGGACCTACGAGCAGTACTTC CASSTGTGRTYEQYF . TRBV5-4 15 TRBD1 TRBJ2-7
TGTGCCAGTAGCGCCTCGGGGGGAGTGGGTGAGACCCAGTACTTC CASSASGGVGETQYF . TRBV19 15 TRBD2 TRBJ2-5
TGTGCCAGCTTCGGCGCAACTAATGAAAAACTGTTTTTT CASFGATNEKLFF . TRBV2 13 . TRBJ1-4
TGTGCCAGCAGCTCCGGGGGGACTGAAGCTTTCTTT CASSSGGTEAFF . TRBV7-9 12 . TRBJ1-1
TGCGCCAGCAGTGAGTCCCGGGACACAGATACGCAGTATTTT CASSESRDTDTQYF once TRBV10-1 14 . TRBJ2-3
TGTGCCAGCAGCCCCAGGAAGACGGGCTCTGGAAACACCATATATTTT CASSPRKTGSGNTIYF . TRBV11-3 16 . TRBJ1-3
TGTGCCTGGAGTGGACAGGGGTTCGTGCAGTACTTC CAWSGQGFVQYF . TRBV30 12 TRBD1 TRBJ2-7
TGTGCCAGCAGTGGAGGGTTTAATGAAAAACTGTTTTTT CASSGGFNEKLFF . TRBV28 13 . TRBJ1-4
TGTGCCAGCAGCGTAGACGCAGGGGGCTCCTACGAGCAGTACTTC CASSVDAGGSYEQYF . TRBV9 15 TRBD1 TRBJ2-7
TGTGCCAGTAGCCAAAGGGGGGAGGGCGGAACTGAAGCTTTCTTT CASSQRGEGGTEAFF . TRBV19 15 . TRBJ1-1
TGTGCCAGTAGTCAAACTGGGGTATCCTACGAGCAGTACTTC CASSQTGVSYEQYF . TRBV19 14 . TRBJ2-7
TGTGCCAGCAGCGGTAATCGGTCGCACCTGAATCGAGAGACCCAGTACTTC CASSGNRSHLNRETQYF . TRBV11-2 17 . TRBJ2-5
TGTGCCAGTAGGACTAGCGGCGGGGGGGGATACGAGCAGTACTTC CASRTSGGGGYEQYF once TRBV19 15 TRBD2 TRBJ2-7
TGTGCCAGTAGTATGAGTATCGCCCAAGAGACCCAGTACTTC CASSMSIAQETQYF . TRBV19 14 . TRBJ2-5
TGTGCCTGGAGTGTAAATACAGGGGGAGAGACCCAGTACTTC CAWSVNTGGETQYF . TRBV30 14 TRBD1 TRBJ2-5
TGTGCCAGCTCACACCAGGATAGAGAGACCCAGTACTTC CASSHQDRETQYF . TRBV18 13 . TRBJ2-5
TGTGCCAGCAGCCAAGATAGCACTAGCGGGTCTTACAATGAGCAGTTCTTC CASSQDSTSGSYNEQFF . TRBV4-2 17 TRBD2 TRBJ2-1
TGTGCCACCAGCAGAGATCGGACTGACTACGAGCAGTACTTC CATSRDRTDYEQYF . TRBV15 14 . TRBJ2-7
TGTGCCACCAGCAGAAAATCCTCTGGGGCCAACGTCCTGACTTTC CATSRKSSGANVLTF . TRBV15 15 . TRBJ2-6
TGCGCCAGCAGAACTCGGGCAGCGTTGGAGAAATCAGATACGCAGTATTTT CASRTRAALEKSDTQYF few TRBV5-1 17 . TRBJ2-3
TGTGCCAGCAGTGATTGGGACAACTCCTACGAGCAGTACTTC CASSDWDNSYEQYF . TRBV6-1 14 . TRBJ2-7
TGTGCCAGTAGCCACGGGGGCTACACCTTC CASSHGGYTF . TRBV19 10 . TRBJ1-2
TGTGCCAGCAGGAGGTCGTCCACAGATACGCAGTATTTT CASRRSSTDTQYF . TRBV14 13 . TRBJ2-3
TGTGCCAGTAGTAGCACGGGGACTAGCGGGAGACGTGGTGAGCAGTTCTTC CASSSTGTSGRRGEQFF . TRBV19 17 TRBD2 TRBJ2-1
TGCGCCAGCAGAAACGACCAAGAGACCCAGTACTTC CASRNDQETQYF . TRBV5-1 12 . TRBJ2-5
TGTGCCAGCAGCTTGGGTGGGGAGGGTCAGCCCCAGCATTTT CASSLGGEGQPQHF . TRBV5-6 14 . TRBJ1-5
TGTGCCAGTGTCTTTGGGGGGATCCTAAACACTGAAGCTTTCTTT CASVFGGILNTEAFF . TRBV28 15 . TRBJ1-1
TGTGCCAGCAGCCGGGGGGAAGGGCCCCAGCATTTT CASSRGEGPQHF . TRBV5-4 12 . TRBJ1-5
TGTGCCAGTAGGTTGTTGGGGCGGAATGAGCAGTTCTTC CASRLLGRNEQFF . TRBV19 13 . TRBJ2-1
TGTGCCAGCAGTCCATCCTTGGGGGAGCTGTTTTTT CASSPSLGELFF . TRBV27 12 . TRBJ2-2
TGTGCCAGCAGCGAGGGGGGCGGGGGACGGGCAGATACGCAGTATTTT CASSEGGGGRADTQYF . TRBV9 16 . TRBJ2-3
TGTGCCAGCAGCTTGCCTGGGGATGAAAAACTGTTTTTT CASSLPGDEKLFF few TRBV5-6 13 . TRBJ1-4
TGTGCCAGCAGCTTAGGGGGTCTGACTGTTACCTACGAGCAGTACTTC CASSLGGLTVTYEQYF . TRBV7-8 16 . TRBJ2-7
TGTGCCAGTCGGGACAGGGCGGAAGAGACCCAGTACTTC CASRDRAEETQYF . TRBV6-1 13 TRBD1 TRBJ2-5
TGTGCCATCAGTGAAGGGGGGTATCACCCCCTCCACTTT CAISEGGYHPLHF . TRBV10-3 13 . TRBJ1-6
TGTGCCAGCAGCCTGGGAAGGCGGGAGGGAGATACGCAGTATTTT CASSLGRREGDTQYF . TRBV5-4 15 TRBD2 TRBJ2-3
TGTGCCAGCAGCTTACACGACGAGGAGGGTAATTCACCCCTCCACTTT CASSLHDEEGNSPLHF . TRBV7-8 16 . TRBJ1-6
TGTGCCTGGAGTGATCCAGCAGGAGATAGGGTAGACACAGATACGCAGTATTTT CAWSDPAGDRVDTDTQYF . TRBV30 18 . TRBJ2-3
TGTGCCAGCAGTTTACCGTACCAGGGCGACACTGAAGCTTTCTTT CASSLPYQGDTEAFF . TRBV28 15 . TRBJ1-1
TGTGCCAGCAGCGACTCCAAAGGGACTTTCACAGATACGCAGTATTTT CASSDSKGTFTDTQYF . TRBV28 16 . TRBJ2-3
TGTGCCAGTAGTATTGGGACCGTCAGATGGGACAATGAGCAGTTCTTC CASSIGTVRWDNEQFF . TRBV19 16 . TRBJ2-1
TGTGCCAGCAGCCCCGGGACAGGGTTGTACGAGCAGTACTTC CASSPGTGLYEQYF . TRBV7-2 14 TRBD1 TRBJ2-7
TGTGCCAGCGGCTCTTCCCGAGGAGCCTTAGATACCTACGAGCAGTACTTC CASGSSRGALDTYEQYF . TRBV9 17 . TRBJ2-7
TGTGCCAGCAGTCCCCTAGTAGCGGGAGATGCGGATACGCAGTATTTT CASSPLVAGDADTQYF . TRBV28 16 TRBD2 TRBJ2-3